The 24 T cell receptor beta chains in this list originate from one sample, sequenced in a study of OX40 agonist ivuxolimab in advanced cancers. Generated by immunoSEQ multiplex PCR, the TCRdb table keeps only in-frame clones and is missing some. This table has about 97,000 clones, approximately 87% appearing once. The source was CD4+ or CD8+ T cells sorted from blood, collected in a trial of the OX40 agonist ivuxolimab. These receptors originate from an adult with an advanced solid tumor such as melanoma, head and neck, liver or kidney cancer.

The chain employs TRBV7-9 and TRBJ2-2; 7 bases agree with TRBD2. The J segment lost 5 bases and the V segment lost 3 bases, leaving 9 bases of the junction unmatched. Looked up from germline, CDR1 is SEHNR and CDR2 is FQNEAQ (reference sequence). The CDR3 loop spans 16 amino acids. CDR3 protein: CASSLYSGSGTGELFF. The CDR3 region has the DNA TGTGCCAGCAGCTTGTACTCCGGTAGCGGGACCGGGGAGCTGTTTTTT.

The CDR3 nucleotides are TGCAGCGTTCGCCCCAGCGGCTCCTACAATGAGCAGTTCTTC. Translation gives CSVRPSGSYNEQFF. The chain links TRBV29-1 to TRBJ2-1; D might be TRBD2 (5 bases). Germline V gives CDR1 SQVTM, CDR2 ANQGSEA. Trimming stripped 5 bases from V and 0 bases from J, with 11 bases between. The CDR3 extends over 14 amino acids.

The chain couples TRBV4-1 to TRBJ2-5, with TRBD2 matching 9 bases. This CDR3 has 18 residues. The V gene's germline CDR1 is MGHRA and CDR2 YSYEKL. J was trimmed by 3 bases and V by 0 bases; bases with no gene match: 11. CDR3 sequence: CASSQDRAGGVIKETQYF. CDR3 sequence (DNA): TGCGCCAGCAGCCAAGATCGGGCGGGGGGGGTCATAAAAGAGACCCAGTACTTC.

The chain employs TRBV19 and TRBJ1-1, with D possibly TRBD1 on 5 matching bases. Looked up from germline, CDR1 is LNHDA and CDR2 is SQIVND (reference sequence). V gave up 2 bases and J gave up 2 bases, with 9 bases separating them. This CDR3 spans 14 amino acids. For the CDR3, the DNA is TGTGCCAGTAGTATATCAGGGTACAACACTGAAGCTTTCTTT. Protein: CASSISGYNTEAFF.

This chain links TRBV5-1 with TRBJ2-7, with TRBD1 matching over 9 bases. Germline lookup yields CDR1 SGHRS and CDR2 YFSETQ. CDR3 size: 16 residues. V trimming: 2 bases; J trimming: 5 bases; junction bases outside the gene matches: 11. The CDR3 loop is CASSFNTGTGYDEQYF. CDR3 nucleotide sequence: TGCGCCAGCAGCTTCAATACCGGGACAGGGTACGACGAGCAGTACTTC.

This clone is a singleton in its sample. CDR3: CASSLDGTTEAFF. The CDR3 region has the DNA TGCGCCAGCAGCTTGGACGGGACGACTGAAGCTTTCTTT. The chain carries TRBV5-1 and TRBJ1-1, with D tentatively TRBD1 (5 bases). CDR3 length: 13 amino acids. Trimming took off 0 bases at V and 5 bases at J, with 8 bases between the two ends. From germline, CDR1 is SGHRS and CDR2 YFSETQ.

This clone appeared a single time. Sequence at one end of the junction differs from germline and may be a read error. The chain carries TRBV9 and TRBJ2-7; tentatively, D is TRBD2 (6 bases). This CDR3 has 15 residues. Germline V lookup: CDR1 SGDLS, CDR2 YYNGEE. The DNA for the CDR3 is TGTGCCAGCAGCGTCGGAGGGGCTAGCTCCCACGAGCAGTACTTC. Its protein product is CASSVGGASSHEQYF. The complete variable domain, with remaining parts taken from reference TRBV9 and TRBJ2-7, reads DSGVTQTPKHLITATGQRVTLRCSPRSGDLSVYWYQQSLDQGLQFLIQYYNGEERAKGNILERFSAQQFPDLHSELNLSSLELGDSALYFCASSVGGASSHEQYFGPGTRLTVT.

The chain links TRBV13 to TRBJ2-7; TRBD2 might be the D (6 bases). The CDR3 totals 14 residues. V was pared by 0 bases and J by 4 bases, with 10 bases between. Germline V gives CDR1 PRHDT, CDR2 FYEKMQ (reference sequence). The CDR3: CASSLGGLPYEQYF. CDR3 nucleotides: TGTGCCAGCAGCTTAGGAGGACTACCTTACGAGCAGTACTTC.

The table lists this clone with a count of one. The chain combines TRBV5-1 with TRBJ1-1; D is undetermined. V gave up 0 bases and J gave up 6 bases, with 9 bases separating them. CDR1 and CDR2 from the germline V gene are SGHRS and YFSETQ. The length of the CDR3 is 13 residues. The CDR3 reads CASSLESVAEAFF. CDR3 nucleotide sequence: TGCGCCAGCAGCTTGGAGTCGGTGGCTGAAGCTTTCTTT.

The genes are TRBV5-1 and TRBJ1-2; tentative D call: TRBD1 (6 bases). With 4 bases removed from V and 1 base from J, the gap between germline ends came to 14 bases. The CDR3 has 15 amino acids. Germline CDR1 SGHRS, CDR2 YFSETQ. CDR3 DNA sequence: TGCGCCAGCAGCCCACAGGGAACCCTTAACTATGGCTACACCTTC. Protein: CASSPQGTLNYGYTF.

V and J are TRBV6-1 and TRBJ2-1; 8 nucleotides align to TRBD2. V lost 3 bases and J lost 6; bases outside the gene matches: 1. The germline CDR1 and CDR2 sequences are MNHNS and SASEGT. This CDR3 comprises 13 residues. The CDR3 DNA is TGTGCCAGCAGTGAGGCGGGGGGCAATGAGCAGTTCTTC. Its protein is CASSEAGGNEQFF.

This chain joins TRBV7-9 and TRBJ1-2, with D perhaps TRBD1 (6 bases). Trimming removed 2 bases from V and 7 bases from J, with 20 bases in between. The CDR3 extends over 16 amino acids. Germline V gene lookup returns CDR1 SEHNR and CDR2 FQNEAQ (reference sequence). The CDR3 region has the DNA TGTGCCAGCAGCTTAAGGCGGACAGAGGTCGAGGGTGGCTACACCTTC. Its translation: CASSLRRTEVEGGYTF.

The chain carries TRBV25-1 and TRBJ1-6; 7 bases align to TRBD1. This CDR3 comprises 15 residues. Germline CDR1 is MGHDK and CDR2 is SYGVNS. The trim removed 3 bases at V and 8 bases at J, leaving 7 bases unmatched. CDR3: CASSDTRQGYSPLHF. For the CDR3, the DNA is TGTGCCAGCAGTGATACTCGACAGGGTTATTCACCCCTCCACTTT.

In DNA, the CDR3 is TGTGCCAGCAGCCCCCGGGGGAGGCCGGAGTCACCCCTCCACTTT. It is translated as CASSPRGRPESPLHF. V is TRBV11-1 and J is TRBJ1-6; weak D call: TRBD1 (5 bases). V was shortened by 5 bases and J by 10 bases, with 18 bases between the two germline ends. The CDR3 length is 15 residues. Germline V CDR1 and CDR2: SGHAT, FQDESV (reference sequence).

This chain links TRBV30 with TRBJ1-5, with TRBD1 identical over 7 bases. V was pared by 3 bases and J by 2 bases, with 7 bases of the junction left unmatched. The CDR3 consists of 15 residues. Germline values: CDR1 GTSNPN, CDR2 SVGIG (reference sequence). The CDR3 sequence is CAWSRQGGGNQPQHF. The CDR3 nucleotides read TGTGCCTGGAGCCGACAGGGAGGCGGCAATCAGCCCCAGCATTTT.

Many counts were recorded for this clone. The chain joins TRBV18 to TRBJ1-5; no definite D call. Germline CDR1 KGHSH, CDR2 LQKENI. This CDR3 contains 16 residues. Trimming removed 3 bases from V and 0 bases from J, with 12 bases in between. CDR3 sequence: CASSPDGKYSNQPQHF. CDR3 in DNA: TGTGCCAGCTCACCGGACGGAAAGTATAGCAATCAGCCCCAGCATTTT. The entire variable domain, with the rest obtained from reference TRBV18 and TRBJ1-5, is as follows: NAGVMQNPRHLVRRRGQEARLRCSPMKGHSHVYWYRQLPEEGLKFMVYLQKENIIDESGMPKERFSAEFPKEGPSILRIQQVVRGDSAAYFCASSPDGKYSNQPQHFGDGTRLSIL.

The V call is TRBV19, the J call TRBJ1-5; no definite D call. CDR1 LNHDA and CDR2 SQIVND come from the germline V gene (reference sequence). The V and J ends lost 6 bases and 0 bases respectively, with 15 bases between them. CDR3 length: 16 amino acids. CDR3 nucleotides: TGTGCCAGTAGCGGCGACTCAGTTCTTAGCAATCAGCCCCAGCATTTT. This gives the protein CASSGDSVLSNQPQHF.

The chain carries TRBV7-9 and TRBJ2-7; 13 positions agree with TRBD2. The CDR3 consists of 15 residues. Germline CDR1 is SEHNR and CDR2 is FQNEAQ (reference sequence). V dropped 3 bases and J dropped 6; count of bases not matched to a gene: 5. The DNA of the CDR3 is TGTGCCAGCAGCTTCTGGACTAGCGGGAGTGGCGAGCAGTACTTC. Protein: CASSFWTSGSGEQYF. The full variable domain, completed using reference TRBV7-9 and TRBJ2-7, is DTGVSQNPRHKITKRGQNVTFRCDPISEHNRLYWYRQTLGQGPEFLTYFQNEAQLEKSRLLSDRFSAERPKGSFSTLEIQRTEQGDSAMYLCASSFWTSGSGEQYFGPGTRLTVT.

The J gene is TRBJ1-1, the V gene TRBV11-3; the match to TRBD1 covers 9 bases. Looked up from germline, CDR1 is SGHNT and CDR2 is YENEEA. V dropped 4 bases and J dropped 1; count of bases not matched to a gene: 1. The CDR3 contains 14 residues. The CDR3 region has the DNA TGTGCCAGCAGCTCGGGACAGGGGAACACTGAAGCTTTCTTT. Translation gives CASSSGQGNTEAFF.

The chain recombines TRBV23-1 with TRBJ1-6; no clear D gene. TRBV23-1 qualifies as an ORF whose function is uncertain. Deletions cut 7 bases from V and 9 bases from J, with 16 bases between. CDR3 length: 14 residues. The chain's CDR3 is CASNKLGAVSPLHF. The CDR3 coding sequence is TGCGCCAGCAATAAATTGGGTGCTGTTTCACCCCTCCACTTT.

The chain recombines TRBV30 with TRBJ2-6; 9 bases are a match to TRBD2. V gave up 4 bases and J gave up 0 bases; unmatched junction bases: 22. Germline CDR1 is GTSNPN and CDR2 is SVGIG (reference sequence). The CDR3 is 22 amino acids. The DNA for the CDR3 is TGTGCCTGGAAAACGGGTGGGATAGCGGGGGCCTCGCACTTCTCTGGGGCCAACGTCCTGACTTTC. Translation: CAWKTGGIAGASHFSGANVLTF.

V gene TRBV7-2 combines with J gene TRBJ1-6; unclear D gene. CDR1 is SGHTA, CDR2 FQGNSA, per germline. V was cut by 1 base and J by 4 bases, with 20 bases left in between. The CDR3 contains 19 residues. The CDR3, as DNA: TGTGCCAGCAGCTTAGAATCAGCTTGGGTTTCTCCTTATAATTCACCCCTCCACTTT. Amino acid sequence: CASSLESAWVSPYNSPLHF.

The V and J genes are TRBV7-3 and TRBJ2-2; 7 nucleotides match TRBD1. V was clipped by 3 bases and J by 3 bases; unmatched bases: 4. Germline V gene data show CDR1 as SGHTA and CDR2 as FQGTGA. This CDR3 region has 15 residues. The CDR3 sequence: CASSLGTAYTGELFF. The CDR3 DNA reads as TGTGCCAGCAGCTTGGGGACAGCCTACACCGGGGAGCTGTTTTTT. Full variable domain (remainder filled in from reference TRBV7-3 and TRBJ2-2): GAGVSQTPSNKVTEKGKYVELRCDPISGHTALYWYRQSLGQGPEFLIYFQGTGAADDSGLPNDRFFAVRPEGSVSTLKIQRTERGDSAVYLCASSLGTAYTGELFFGEGSRLTVL.

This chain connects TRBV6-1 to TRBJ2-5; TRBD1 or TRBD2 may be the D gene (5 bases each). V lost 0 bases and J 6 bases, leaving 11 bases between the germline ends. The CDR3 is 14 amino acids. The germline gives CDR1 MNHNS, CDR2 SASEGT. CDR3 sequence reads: CASSEAWGIKTQYF. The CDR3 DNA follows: TGTGCCAGCAGTGAAGCGTGGGGGATCAAGACCCAGTACTTC.